The clone carrying this TCR beta chain was picked up many times. Antigen unknown. The record originates from a study of T-cell reconstitution after alpha-beta-depleted transplantation in children. Broader study findings: Most T-cell counts and diversity one year after the transplant came from T cells that were newly produced. It was reported that alpha-beta T cells came from several hundred expanded graft clones (about two months after transplant).

Unique molecular identifiers were incorporated during preparation of the TCRbeta library. Using its own MiXCR run on the PCR reads, TCRdb lists one record per CDR3 protein. The sample lists approximately 190,000 distinct CDR3 sequences; 6.3% were seen once. V was cut by 3 bases and J by 4 bases, with 16 bases left in between. CDR1 is DFQATT, CDR2 SNEGSKA, per germline (reference sequence). This CDR3 has 14 amino acids. This clonotype originated in a girl less than two years old with combined immunodeficiency, due to receive a stem cell transplant. The sample consisted of PBMCs, taken before TCRalphabeta/CD19-depleted stem cell transplant. The chain uses TRBV20-1 and TRBJ2-7; D not resolved. For the CDR3, the DNA is TGCAGTGCTAGGGTCCGAGAGAGAGCGTACGAGCAGTACTTC. Its protein product is CSARVRERAYEQYF.